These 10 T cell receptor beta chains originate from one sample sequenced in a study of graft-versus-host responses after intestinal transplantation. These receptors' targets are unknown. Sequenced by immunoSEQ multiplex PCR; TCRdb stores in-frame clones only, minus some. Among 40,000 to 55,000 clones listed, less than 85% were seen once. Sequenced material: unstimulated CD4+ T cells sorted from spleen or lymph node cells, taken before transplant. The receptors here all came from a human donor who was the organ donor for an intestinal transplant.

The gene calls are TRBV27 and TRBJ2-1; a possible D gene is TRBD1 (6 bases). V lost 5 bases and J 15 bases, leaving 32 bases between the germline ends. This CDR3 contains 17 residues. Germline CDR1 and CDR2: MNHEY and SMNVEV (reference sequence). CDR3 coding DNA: TGTGCCAGCAGTCCCTGGGCAGGAATGGACAGATTCCCCCCGACGTTCTTC. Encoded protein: CASSPWAGMDRFPPTFF.

CDR3 residues: CASSLAGPGNSPLHF. CDR3 nucleotides: TGTGCCAGCAGCTTAGCGGGGCCGGGGAATTCACCCCTCCACTTT. The V and J genes are TRBV11-2 and TRBJ1-6; TRBD1 is a possible D gene (5 bases). Germline V gene data show CDR1 as SGHAT and CDR2 as FQNNGV. V was clipped by 1 base and J by 7 bases, with 11 bases between them. The CDR3 consists of 15 residues.

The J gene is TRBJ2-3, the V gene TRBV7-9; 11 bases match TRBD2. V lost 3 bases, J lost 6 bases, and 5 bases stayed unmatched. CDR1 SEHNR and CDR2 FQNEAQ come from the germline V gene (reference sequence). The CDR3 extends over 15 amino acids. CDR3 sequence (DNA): TGTGCCAGCAGCTTTGTCTCTAGCGGGGGGGATACGCAGTATTTT. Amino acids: CASSFVSSGGDTQYF.

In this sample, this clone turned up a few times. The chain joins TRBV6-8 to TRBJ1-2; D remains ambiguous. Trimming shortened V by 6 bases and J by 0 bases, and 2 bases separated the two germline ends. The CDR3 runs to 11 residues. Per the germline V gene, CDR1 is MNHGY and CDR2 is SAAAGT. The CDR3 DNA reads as TGTGCCAGCAGAGCTAACTATGGCTACACCTTC. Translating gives CASRANYGYTF.

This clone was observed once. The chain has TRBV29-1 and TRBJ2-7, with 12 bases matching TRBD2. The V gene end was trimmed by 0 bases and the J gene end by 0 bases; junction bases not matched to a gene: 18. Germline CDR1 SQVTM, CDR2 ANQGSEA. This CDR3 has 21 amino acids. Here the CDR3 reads CSVEDLGCPSGRAVYSYEQYF. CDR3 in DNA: TGCAGCGTTGAAGATCTTGGTTGCCCTAGCGGGAGGGCCGTATACTCCTACGAGCAGTACTTC.

The CDR3 region has the DNA TGTGCCACCAGCGAGGGGGGTCCCACTTATCAGCCCCAGCATTTT. This translates into CATSEGGPTYQPQHF. The chain recombines TRBV15 with TRBJ1-5; tentative D call: TRBD1 (6 bases). The germline V and J ends were trimmed by 5 bases and 5 bases, with 16 bases remaining between them. From germline, CDR1 is LNHNV and CDR2 YYDKDF (reference sequence). The length of the CDR3 is 15 residues.

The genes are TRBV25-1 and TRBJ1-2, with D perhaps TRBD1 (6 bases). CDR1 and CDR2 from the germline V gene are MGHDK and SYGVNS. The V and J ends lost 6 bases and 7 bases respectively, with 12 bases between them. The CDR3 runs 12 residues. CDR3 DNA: TGTGCCAGCAGAAGCAGGGGCTCTGGCTACACCTTC. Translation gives CASRSRGSGYTF.

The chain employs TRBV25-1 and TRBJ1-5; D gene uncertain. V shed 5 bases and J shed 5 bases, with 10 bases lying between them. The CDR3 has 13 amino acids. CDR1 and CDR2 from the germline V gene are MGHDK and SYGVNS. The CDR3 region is CASSPPFHQPQHF. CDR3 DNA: TGTGCCAGCAGTCCCCCTTTTCATCAGCCCCAGCATTTT. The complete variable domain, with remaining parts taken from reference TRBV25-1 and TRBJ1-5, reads EADIYQTPRYLVIGTGKKITLECSQTMGHDKMYWYQQDPGMELHLIHYSYGVNSTEKGDLSSESTVSRIRTEHFPLTLESARPSHTSQYLCASSPPFHQPQHFGDGTRLSIL.

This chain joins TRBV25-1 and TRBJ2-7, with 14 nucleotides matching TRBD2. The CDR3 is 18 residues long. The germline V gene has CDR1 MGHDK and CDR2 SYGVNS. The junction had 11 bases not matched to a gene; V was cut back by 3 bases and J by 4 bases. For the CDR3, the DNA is TGTGCCAGCAGTGAGTTAAACGGGACTAGCGGGAGTACTTACGAGCAGTACTTC. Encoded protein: CASSELNGTSGSTYEQYF.

CDR3 residues: CASSADRNQETQYF. The CDR3 nucleotides read TGTGCCAGTAGTGCCGACAGAAACCAAGAGACCCAGTACTTC. The chain combines TRBV19 with TRBJ2-5; D is possibly TRBD1 (5 bases). V gave up 5 bases and J gave up 0 bases, with 10 bases separating them. CDR1 and CDR2 from the germline V gene are LNHDA and SQIVND (reference sequence). The CDR3 consists of 14 residues.